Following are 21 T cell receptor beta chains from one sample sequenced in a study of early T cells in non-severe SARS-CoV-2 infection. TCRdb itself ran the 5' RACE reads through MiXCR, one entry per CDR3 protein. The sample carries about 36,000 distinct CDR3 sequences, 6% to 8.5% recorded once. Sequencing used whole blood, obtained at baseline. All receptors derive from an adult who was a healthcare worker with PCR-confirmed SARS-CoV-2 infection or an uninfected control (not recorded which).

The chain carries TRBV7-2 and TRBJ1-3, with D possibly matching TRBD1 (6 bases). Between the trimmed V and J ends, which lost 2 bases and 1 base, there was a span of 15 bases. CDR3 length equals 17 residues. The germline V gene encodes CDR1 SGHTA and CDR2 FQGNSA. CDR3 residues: CASSLWPGQTSGNTIYF. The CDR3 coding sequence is TGTGCCAGCAGCTTATGGCCCGGACAGACTTCTGGAAACACCATATATTTT.

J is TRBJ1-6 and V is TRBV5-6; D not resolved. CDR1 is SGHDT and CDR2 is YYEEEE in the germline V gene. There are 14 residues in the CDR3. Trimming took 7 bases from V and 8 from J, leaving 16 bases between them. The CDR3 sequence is CASAKWDMDSPLHF. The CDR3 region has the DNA TGTGCCAGCGCGAAGTGGGATATGGATTCACCCCTCCACTTT. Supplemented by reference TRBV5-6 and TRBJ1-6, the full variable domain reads DAGVTQSPTHLIKTRGQQVTLRCSPKSGHDTVSWYQQALGQGPQFIFQYYEEEERQRGNFPDRFSGHQFPNYSSELNVNALLLGDSALYLCASAKWDMDSPLHFGNGTRLTVT.

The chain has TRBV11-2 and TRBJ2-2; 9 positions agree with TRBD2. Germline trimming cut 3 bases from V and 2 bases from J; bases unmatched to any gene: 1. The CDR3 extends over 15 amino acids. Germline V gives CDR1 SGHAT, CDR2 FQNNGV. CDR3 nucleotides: TGTGCCAGCAGCTTGACTAGCGGAAACACCGGGGAGCTGTTTTTT. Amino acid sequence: CASSLTSGNTGELFF. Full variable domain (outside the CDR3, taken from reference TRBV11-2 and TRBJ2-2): EAGVAQSPRYKIIEKRQSVAFWCNPISGHATLYWYQQILGQGPKLLIQFQNNGVVDDSQLPKDRFSAERLKGVDSTLKIQPAKLEDSAVYLCASSLTSGNTGELFFGEGSRLTVL.

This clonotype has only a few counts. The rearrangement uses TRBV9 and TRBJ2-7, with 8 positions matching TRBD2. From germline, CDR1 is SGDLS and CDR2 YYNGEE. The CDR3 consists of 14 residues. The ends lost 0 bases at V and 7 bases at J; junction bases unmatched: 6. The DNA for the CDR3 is TGTGCCAGCAGCGTAGACTCGGGAGGGGAGGAGCAGTACTTC. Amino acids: CASSVDSGGEEQYF.

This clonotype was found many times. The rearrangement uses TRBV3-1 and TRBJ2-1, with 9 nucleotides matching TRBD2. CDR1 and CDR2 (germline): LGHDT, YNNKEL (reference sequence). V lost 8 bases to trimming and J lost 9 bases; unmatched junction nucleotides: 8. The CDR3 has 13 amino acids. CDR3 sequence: CASAAGGPVEQFF. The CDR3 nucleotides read TGTGCCAGCGCGGCGGGAGGGCCCGTTGAGCAGTTCTTC.

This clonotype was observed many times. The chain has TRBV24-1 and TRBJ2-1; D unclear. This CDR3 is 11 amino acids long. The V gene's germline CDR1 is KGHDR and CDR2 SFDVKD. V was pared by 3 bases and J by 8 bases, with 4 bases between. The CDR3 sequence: CATSDEHEQFF. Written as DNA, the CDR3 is TGTGCCACCAGTGATGAGCATGAGCAGTTCTTC.

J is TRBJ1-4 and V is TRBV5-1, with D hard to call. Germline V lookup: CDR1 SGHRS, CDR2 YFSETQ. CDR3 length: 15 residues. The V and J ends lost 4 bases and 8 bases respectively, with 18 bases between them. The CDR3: CASSTSRVVGEKLFF. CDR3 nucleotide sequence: TGCGCCAGCAGCACGTCCCGGGTTGTCGGGGAAAAACTGTTTTTT.

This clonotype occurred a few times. CDR3 amino acids: CASSPSSLEQFF. DNA of the CDR3: TGTGCCAGCTCACCGAGCTCGCTGGAGCAGTTCTTC. The rearrangement uses TRBV18 and TRBJ2-1; D uncertain. This CDR3 spans 12 amino acids. Trimming shortened V by 3 bases and J by 10 bases, and 10 bases separated the two germline ends. Germline values: CDR1 KGHSH, CDR2 LQKENI. Full variable domain (remainder filled in from reference TRBV18 and TRBJ2-1): NAGVMQNPRHLVRRRGQEARLRCSPMKGHSHVYWYRQLPEEGLKFMVYLQKENIIDESGMPKERFSAEFPKEGPSILRIQQVVRGDSAAYFCASSPSSLEQFFGPGTRLTVL.

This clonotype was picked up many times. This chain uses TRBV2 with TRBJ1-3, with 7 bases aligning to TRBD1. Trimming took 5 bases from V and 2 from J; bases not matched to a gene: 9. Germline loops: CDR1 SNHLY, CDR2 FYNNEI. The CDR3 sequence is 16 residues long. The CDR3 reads CASSQPGDRAGNTIYF. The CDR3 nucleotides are TGTGCCAGCAGTCAACCTGGCGACAGGGCTGGAAACACCATATATTTT.

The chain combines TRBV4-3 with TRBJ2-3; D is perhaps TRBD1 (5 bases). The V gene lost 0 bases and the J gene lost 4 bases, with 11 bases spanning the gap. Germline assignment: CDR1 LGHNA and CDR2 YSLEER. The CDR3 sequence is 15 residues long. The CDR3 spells CASSQEYRPPDTQYF. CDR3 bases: TGCGCCAGCAGCCAAGAGTACAGGCCTCCAGATACGCAGTATTTT.

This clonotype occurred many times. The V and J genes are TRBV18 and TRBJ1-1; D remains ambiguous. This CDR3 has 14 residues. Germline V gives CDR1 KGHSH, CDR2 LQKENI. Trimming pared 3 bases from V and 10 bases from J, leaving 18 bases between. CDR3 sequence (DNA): TGTGCCAGCTCACCCAAAAGAGGCAGCGGCACAGCTTTCTTT. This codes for CASSPKRGSGTAFF.

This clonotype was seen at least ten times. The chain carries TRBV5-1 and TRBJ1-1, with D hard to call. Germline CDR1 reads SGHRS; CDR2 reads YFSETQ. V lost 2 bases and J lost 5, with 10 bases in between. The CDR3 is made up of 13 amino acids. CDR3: CASSFLAATEAFF. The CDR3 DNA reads TGCGCCAGCAGCTTTTTAGCCGCGACTGAAGCTTTCTTT. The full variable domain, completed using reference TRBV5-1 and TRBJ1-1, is KAGVTQTPRYLIKTRGQQVTLSCSPISGHRSVSWYQQTPGQGLQFLFEYFSETQRNKGNFPGRFSGRQFSNSRSEMNVSTLELGDSALYLCASSFLAATEAFFGQGTRLTVV.

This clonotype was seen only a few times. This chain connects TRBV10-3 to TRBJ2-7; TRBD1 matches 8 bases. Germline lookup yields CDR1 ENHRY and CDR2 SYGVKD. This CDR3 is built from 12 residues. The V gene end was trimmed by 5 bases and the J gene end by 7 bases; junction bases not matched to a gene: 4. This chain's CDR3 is CAISPGGGEQYF. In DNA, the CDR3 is TGTGCCATCAGTCCAGGGGGCGGGGAGCAGTACTTC.

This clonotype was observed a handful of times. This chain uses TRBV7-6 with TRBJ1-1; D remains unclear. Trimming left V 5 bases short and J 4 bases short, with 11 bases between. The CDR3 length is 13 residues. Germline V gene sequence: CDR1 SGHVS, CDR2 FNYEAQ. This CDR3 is CASSPVIGTEAFF. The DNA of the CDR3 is TGTGCCAGCAGCCCGGTAATAGGCACTGAAGCTTTCTTT.

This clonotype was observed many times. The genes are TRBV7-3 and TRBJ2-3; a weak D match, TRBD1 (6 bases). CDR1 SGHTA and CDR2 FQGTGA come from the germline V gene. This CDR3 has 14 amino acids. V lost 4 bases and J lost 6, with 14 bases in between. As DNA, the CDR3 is TGTGCCAGCAGCTCAACAGGGTCAGGGGATACGCAGTATTTT. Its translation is CASSSTGSGDTQYF.

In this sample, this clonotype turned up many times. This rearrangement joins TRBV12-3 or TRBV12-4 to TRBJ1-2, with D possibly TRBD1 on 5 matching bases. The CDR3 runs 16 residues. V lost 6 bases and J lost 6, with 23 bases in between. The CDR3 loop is CASSQGAAQGGNGYTF. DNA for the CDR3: TGTGCCAGCAGCCAAGGGGCGGCCCAGGGTGGTAATGGCTACACCTTC.

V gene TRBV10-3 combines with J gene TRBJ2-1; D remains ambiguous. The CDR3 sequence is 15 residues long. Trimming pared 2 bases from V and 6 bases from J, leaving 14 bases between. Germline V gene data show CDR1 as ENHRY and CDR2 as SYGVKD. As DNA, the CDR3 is TGTGCCATCAGTGAGCCCCCGTCTAAGTCCAATGAGCAGTTCTTC. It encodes CAISEPPSKSNEQFF.

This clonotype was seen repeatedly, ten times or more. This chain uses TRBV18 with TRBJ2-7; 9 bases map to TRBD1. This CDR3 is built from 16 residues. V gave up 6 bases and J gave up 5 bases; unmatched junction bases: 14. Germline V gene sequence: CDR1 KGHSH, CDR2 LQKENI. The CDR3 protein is CASSPGPGQGTDEQYF. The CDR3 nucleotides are TGTGCCAGCTCTCCGGGTCCCGGACAGGGGACTGACGAGCAGTACTTC. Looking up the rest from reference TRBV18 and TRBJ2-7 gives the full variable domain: NAGVMQNPRHLVRRRGQEARLRCSPMKGHSHVYWYRQLPEEGLKFMVYLQKENIIDESGMPKERFSAEFPKEGPSILRIQQVVRGDSAAYFCASSPGPGQGTDEQYFGPGTRLTVT.

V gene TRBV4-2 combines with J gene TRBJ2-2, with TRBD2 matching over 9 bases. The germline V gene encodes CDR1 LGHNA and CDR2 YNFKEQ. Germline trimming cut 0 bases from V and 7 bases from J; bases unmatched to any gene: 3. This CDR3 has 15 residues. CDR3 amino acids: CASSQDLAGYGELFF. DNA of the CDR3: TGTGCCAGCAGCCAAGATCTAGCGGGATACGGGGAGCTGTTTTTT.

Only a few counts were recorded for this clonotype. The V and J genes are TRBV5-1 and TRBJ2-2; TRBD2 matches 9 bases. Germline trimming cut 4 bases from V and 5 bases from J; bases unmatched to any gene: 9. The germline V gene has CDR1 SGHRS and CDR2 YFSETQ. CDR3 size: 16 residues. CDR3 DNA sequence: TGCGCCAGCAGCGGTTTAGCGGGAGCCGGGACCGGGGAGCTGTTTTTT. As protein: CASSGLAGAGTGELFF. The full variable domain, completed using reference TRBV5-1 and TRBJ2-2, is KAGVTQTPRYLIKTRGQQVTLSCSPISGHRSVSWYQQTPGQGLQFLFEYFSETQRNKGNFPGRFSGRQFSNSRSEMNVSTLELGDSALYLCASSGLAGAGTGELFFGEGSRLTVL.

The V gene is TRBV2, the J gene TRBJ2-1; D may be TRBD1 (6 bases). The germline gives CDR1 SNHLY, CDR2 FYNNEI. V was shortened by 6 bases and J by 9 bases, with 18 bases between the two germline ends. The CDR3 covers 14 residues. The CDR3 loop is CASSSPTGRGEQFF. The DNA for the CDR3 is TGTGCCAGCAGCTCCCCTACAGGGAGAGGTGAGCAGTTCTTC. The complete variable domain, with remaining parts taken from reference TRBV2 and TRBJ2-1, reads EPEVTQTPSHQVTQMGQEVILRCVPISNHLYFYWYRQILGQKVEFLVSFYNNEISEKSEIFDDQFSVERPDGSNFTLKIRSTKLEDSAMYFCASSSPTGRGEQFFGPGTRLTVL.